The clone carrying this T cell receptor (beta chain) was counted many times. Amplification targeted TCR beta CDR3 regions from RNA transcripts. First-round RT-PCR of the TCR CDR3 relied on the HTBI primer set. TCRdb reprocessed the multiplex PCR reads via MiXCR and lists one record per CDR3 protein. The sample yields about 700,000 distinct CDR3 sequences, 14% seen once. The data originate from a study of T cells in Graves' hyperthyroidism and ophthalmopathy. These patients, aged 18 to 65, had recently diagnosed hyperthyroidism lasting under 2 months. V shed 3 bases and J shed 2 bases, with 11 bases lying between them. The CDR3 length is 14 residues.

This TCR was sampled from a woman aged 18-35 years with Graves' hyperthyroidism. The specimen was blood. The chain couples TRBV12-3 or TRBV12-4 to TRBJ2-7; D is unresolved. The CDR3 loop reads CASSFYGPTYEQYF. The CDR3 DNA is TGTGCCAGCAGTTTTTACGGGCCCACCTACGAGCAGTACTTC.